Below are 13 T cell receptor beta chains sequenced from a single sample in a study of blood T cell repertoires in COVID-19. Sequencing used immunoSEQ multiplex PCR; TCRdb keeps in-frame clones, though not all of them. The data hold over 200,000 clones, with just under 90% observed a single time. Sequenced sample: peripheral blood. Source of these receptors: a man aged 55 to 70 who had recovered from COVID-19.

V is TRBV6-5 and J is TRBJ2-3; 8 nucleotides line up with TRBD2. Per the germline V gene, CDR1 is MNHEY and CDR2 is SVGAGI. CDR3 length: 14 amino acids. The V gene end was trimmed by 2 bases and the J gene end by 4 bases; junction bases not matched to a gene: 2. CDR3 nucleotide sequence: TGTGCCAGCAGTTACAGCGGGAGCGCAGATACGCAGTATTTT. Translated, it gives CASSYSGSADTQYF.

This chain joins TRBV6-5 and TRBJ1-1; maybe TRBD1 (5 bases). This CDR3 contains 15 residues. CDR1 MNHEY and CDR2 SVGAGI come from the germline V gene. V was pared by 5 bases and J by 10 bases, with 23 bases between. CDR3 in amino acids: CASSLSGSGGYGAFF. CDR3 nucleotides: TGTGCCAGCAGTCTTTCAGGGTCGGGCGGCTATGGAGCTTTCTTT.

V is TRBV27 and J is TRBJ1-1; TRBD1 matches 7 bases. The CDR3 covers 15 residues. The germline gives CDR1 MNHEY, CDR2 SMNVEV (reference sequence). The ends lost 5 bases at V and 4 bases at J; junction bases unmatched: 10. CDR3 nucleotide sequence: TGTGCCAGCAGTCCTTACCAGGGGGTTCGCACTGAAGCTTTCTTT. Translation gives CASSPYQGVRTEAFF.

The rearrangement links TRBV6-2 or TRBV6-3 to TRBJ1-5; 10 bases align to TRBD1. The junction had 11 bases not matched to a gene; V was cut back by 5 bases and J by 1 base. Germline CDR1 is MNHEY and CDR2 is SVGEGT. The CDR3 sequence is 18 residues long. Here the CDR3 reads CASSAPGQGIRSNQPQHF. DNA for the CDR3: TGTGCCAGCAGTGCCCCGGGACAGGGGATCCGGAGCAATCAGCCCCAGCATTTT.

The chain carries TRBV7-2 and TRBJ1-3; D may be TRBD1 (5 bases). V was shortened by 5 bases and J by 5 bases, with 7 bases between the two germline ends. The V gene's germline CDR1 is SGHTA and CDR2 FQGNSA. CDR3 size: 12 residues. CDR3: CASSEDRNTIYF. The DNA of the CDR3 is TGTGCCAGCAGCGAGGACAGAAACACCATATATTTT.

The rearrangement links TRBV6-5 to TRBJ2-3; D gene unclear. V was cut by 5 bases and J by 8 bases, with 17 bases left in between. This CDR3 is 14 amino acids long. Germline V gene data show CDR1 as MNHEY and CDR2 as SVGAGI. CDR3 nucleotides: TGTGCCAGCAGTCTCTCCTTCAACCAGGTTACGCAGTATTTT. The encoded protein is CASSLSFNQVTQYF.

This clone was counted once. Here the CDR3 DNA reads TGTGCCACCAGTGATTGGGCAGGGGGACAGACCCAGTACTTC. It encodes CATSDWAGGQTQYF. The chain is built from TRBV24-1 and TRBJ2-5; 7 nucleotides line up with TRBD1. Germline V gene sequence: CDR1 KGHDR, CDR2 SFDVKD. The junction had 5 bases not matched to a gene; V was cut back by 2 bases and J by 6 bases. The CDR3 is 14 amino acids.

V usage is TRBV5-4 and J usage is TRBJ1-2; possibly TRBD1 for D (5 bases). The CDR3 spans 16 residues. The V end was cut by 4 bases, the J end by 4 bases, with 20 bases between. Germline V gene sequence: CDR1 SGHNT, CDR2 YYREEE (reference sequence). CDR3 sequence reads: CASSLGGGASIYGYTF. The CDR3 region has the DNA TGTGCCAGCAGCCTGGGGGGAGGAGCGTCGATCTATGGCTACACCTTC.

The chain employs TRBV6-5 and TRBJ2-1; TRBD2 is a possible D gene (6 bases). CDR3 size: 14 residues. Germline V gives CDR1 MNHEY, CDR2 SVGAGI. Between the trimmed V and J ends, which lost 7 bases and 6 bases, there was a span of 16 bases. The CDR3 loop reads CASIAGTGFNEQFF. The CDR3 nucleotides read TGTGCCAGCATTGCCGGGACTGGATTCAATGAGCAGTTCTTC.

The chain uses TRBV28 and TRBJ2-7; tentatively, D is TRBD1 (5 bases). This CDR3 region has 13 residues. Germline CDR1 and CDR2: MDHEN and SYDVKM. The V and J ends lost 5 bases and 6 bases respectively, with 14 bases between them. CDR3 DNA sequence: TGTGCCAGCAGTATCGGCAGGGCTGGCGAGCAGTACTTC. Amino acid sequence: CASSIGRAGEQYF.

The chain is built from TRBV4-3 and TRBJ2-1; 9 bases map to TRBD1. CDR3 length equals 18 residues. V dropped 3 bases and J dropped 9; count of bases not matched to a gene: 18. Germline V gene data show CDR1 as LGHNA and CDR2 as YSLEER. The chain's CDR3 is CASSHIKNSRTGVVEQFF. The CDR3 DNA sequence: TGCGCCAGCAGCCATATTAAAAATTCGAGGACAGGGGTAGTTGAGCAGTTCTTC.

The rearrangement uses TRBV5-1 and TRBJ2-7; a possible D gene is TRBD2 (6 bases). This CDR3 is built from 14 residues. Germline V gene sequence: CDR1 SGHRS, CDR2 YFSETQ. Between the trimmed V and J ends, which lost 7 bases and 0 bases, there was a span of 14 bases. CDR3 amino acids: CASRREQSSYEQYF. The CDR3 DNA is TGCGCCAGCCGGAGGGAGCAGAGCTCCTACGAGCAGTACTTC.

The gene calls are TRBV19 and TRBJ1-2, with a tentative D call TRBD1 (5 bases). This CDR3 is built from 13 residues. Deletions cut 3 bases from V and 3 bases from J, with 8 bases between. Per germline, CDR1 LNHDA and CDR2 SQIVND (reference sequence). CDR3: CASSIKTDYGYTF. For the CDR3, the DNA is TGTGCCAGTAGTATCAAGACAGACTATGGCTACACCTTC.